This T cell receptor (beta chain) was obtained from a study of blood T cell repertoires in COVID-19. About the study: The United States, Italy and Spain supplied acute and convalescent COVID-19 samples.

Per the authors' pipeline: Estimation of nucleated cell counts relied on the amplification of reference gene primers. Sequencing was performed with immunoSEQ multiplex PCR; in TCRdb, only in-frame clones are kept and a portion is missing. The DNA was the basis for D and trimming; V, J and clone size are from that table. Among about 370,000 clones listed, about 90% were seen once. The CDR3 covers 12 residues. Deletions cut 7 bases from V and 5 bases from J, with 9 bases between. Material: peripheral blood. The TCR comes from a woman aged 25 to 39 with COVID-19, enrolled during active disease. The chain has TRBV12-3 or TRBV12-4 and TRBJ2-4; D possibly corresponds to TRBD2 (5 bases). The CDR3 DNA follows: TGTGCCAGCAAAGGACTGGAAAACATTCAGTACTTC. Protein sequence: CASKGLENIQYF.